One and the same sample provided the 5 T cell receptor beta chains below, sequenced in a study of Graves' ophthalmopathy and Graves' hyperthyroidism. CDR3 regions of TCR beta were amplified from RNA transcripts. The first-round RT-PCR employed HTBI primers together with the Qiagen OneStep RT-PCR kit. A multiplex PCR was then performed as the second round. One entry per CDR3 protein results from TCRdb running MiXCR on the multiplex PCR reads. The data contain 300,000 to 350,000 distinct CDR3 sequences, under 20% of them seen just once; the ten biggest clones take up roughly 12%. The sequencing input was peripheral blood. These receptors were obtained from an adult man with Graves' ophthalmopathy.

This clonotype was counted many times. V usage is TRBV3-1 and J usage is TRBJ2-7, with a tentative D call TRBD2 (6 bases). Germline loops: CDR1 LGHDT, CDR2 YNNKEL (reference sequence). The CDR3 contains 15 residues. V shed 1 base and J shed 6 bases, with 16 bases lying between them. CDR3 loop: CASSQGPGLTTEQYF. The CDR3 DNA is TGTGCCAGCAGCCAAGGGCCGGGACTTACTACCGAGCAGTACTTC.

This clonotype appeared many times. CDR3 DNA sequence: TGCAGCGCCAATGGCGGGGGACCCGACGAGCAGTACTTC. Amino acid sequence: CSANGGGPDEQYF. The chain links TRBV29-1 to TRBJ2-7, with TRBD2 identical over 7 bases. The CDR3 has 13 residues. CDR1 SQVTM and CDR2 ANQGSEA come from the germline V gene. The V segment lost 7 bases and the J segment 5 bases; nucleotides outside the gene matches: 11.

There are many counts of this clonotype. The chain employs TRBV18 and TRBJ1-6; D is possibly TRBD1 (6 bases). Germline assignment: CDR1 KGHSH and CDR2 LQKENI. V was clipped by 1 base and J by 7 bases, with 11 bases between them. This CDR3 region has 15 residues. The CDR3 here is CASSPLQGMNSPLHF. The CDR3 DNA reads TGTGCCAGCTCACCACTTCAGGGGATGAATTCACCCCTCCACTTT.

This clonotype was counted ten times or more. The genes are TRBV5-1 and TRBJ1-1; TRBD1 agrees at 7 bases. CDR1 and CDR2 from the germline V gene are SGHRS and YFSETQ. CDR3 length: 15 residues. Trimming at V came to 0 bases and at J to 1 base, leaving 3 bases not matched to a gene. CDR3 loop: CASSLGRTGNTEAFF. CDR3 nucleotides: TGCGCCAGCAGCTTGGGACGGACAGGGAACACTGAAGCTTTCTTT. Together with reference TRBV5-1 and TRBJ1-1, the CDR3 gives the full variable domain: KAGVTQTPRYLIKTRGQQVTLSCSPISGHRSVSWYQQTPGQGLQFLFEYFSETQRNKGNFPGRFSGRQFSNSRSEMNVSTLELGDSALYLCASSLGRTGNTEAFFGQGTRLTVV.

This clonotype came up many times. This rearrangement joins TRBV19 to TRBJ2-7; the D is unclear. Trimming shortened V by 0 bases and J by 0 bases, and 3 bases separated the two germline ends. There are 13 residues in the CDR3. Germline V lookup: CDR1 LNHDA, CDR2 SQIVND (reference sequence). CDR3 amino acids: CASSIDYSYEQYF. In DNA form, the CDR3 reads TGTGCCAGTAGTATAGACTACTCCTACGAGCAGTACTTC.